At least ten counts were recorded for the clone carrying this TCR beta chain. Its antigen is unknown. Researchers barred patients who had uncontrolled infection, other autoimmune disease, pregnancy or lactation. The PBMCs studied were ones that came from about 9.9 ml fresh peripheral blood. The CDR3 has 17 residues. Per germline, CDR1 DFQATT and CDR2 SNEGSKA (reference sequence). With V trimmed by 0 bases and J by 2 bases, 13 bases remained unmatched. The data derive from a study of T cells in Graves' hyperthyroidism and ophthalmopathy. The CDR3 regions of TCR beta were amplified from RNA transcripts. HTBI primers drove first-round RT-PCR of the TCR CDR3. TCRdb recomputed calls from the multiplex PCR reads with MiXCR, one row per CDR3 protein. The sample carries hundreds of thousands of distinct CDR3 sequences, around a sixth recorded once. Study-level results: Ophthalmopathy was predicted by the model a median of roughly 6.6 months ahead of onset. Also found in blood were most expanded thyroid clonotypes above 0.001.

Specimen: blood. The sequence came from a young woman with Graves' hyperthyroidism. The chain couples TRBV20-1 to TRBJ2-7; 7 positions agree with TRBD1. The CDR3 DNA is TGCAGTGCTAGAGATGATTCCAGGGGGTCCTTCCCCTACGAGCAGTACTTC. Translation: CSARDDSRGSFPYEQYF.